The clone carrying this T cell receptor beta chain was seen a handful of times. Antigen: not known. This specimen comes from a study of OX40 agonist ivuxolimab in advanced cancers. Study overall: Patients took ivuxolimab, an agonistic anti-OX40 (CD134) antibody. Dose-escalation cases comprised hepatocellular carcinoma, melanoma, renal cell or head and neck cancer. Study-level findings and limits: CD8+ T cells (on average) carried more expanded clones than CD4+ T cells.

It was autoimmune disease history or systemic immunosuppression that excluded patients. Looked up from germline, CDR1 is SGHRS and CDR2 is YFSETQ. This CDR3 contains 17 residues. V lost 4 bases, J lost 2 bases, and 11 bases stayed unmatched. This table comes from immunoSEQ multiplex PCR, and its TCRdb copy is limited to in-frame clones, with some not included. The data contain around 72,000 clones, 80% of them singletons. The chain links TRBV5-1 to TRBJ2-1; 8 nucleotides line up with TRBD2. This receptor was taken from an adult with an advanced solid tumor such as melanoma, head and neck, liver or kidney cancer. The sample in question was CD4+ or CD8+ T cells sorted from blood, obtained in a trial of the OX40 agonist ivuxolimab. The CDR3 nucleotides read TGCGCCAGCAGCCTCACTAGCGGCCCACTCGCCTACAATGAGCAGTTCTTC. Amino acids: CASSLTSGPLAYNEQFF. Full variable domain (missing parts from reference TRBV5-1 and TRBJ2-1): KAGVTQTPRYLIKTRGQQVTLSCSPISGHRSVSWYQQTPGQGLQFLFEYFSETQRNKGNFPGRFSGRQFSNSRSEMNVSTLELGDSALYLCASSLTSGPLAYNEQFFGPGTRLTVL.